This passage covers 16 T cell receptor beta chains from one sample sequenced in a study of CD8+CD57+ T cells in acquired aplastic anemia. Sequencing involved patients with CD8+CD57+ cell expansion previously shown by flow cytometry. The TCR beta profiling, which covered VDJ combination and CDR3 sequence, was carried out using genomic DNA as the template. In TCRdb, the reads were re-called with MiXCR into one record per CDR3 protein. Here the sample spans 190,000 or so distinct CDR3 sequences, about half being singletons. The specimen sequenced was sorted CD4+, CD8+, or CD8+CD57+ T cells (not recorded which) from PBMCs. The receptors here all came from a human donor with aplastic anemia.

This clonotype has only one observation. This clone may be a read error of a much larger clone one base away. The chain combines TRBV4-1 with TRBJ2-2; 14 bases fit TRBD2. The CDR3 is 17 amino acids. Germline lookup yields CDR1 MGHRA and CDR2 YSYEKL. The DNA of the CDR3 is TGCGCCAGCAGCCAGGGACTAGCGGGGGCGAACACCGGGGACCTGTTTTTT. As protein: CASSQGLAGANTGDLFF.

This clonotype was found many times. This chain joins TRBV12-3 or TRBV12-4 and TRBJ1-1, with D perhaps matching TRBD1 (6 bases). Trimming left V 3 bases short and J 6 bases short, with 11 bases between. The CDR3 covers 13 residues. CDR3 in DNA: TGTGCCAGCAGTTTCGGGACACCTTCTGAAGCTTTCTTT. Translating it yields CASSFGTPSEAFF.

This clonotype was seen a handful of times. This chain joins TRBV10-2 and TRBJ2-1; D is uncertain. Germline lookup yields CDR1 WSHSY and CDR2 SAAADI. Trimming removed 6 bases from V and 0 bases from J, with 9 bases in between. The CDR3 is 14 amino acids. Here the CDR3 DNA reads TGCGCCAGCAGGGGAAGGAGCTCCTACAATGAGCAGTTCTTC. Residues: CASRGRSSYNEQFF.

This sequence joins TRBV2 and TRBJ2-5; a possible D gene is TRBD1 (6 bases). Germline V gene lookup returns CDR1 SNHLY and CDR2 FYNNEI. Trimming took 4 bases from V and 4 from J, leaving 19 bases between them. The CDR3 covers 16 residues. CDR3 DNA sequence: TGTGCCAGCAGTGGCAAAGCAGGGGACCCTTCAGAGACCCAGTACTTC. Residues: CASSGKAGDPSETQYF.

This clonotype has a count of ten or more. J is TRBJ2-7 and V is TRBV12-3 or TRBV12-4; 9 bases map to TRBD1. V lost 6 bases, J lost 2 bases, and 2 bases stayed unmatched. The CDR3 loop spans 13 amino acids. The CDR3 DNA sequence: TGTGCCAGCAGAGGGACAGGGACCTACGAGCAGTACTTC. This sequence encodes CASRGTGTYEQYF.

Concerning this clonotype: Being one base from a much bigger clone, this may be a read error. The V call is TRBV25-1, the J call TRBJ1-2, with 10 bases that match TRBD1. J lost 4 bases, V lost 2 bases, and 7 bases had no gene match. The germline CDR1 and CDR2 sequences are MGHDK and SYGVNS. The CDR3 totals 16 residues. This CDR3 is CASSEVTGGASYGYTF. For the CDR3, the DNA is TGTGCCAGCAGTGAAGTGACAGGGGGCGCGAGCTATGGCTACACCTTC.

This chain joins TRBV19 and TRBJ2-7; D not resolved. The CDR3 is 13 residues long. V gave up 1 base and J gave up 6 bases, with 10 bases separating them. Per germline, CDR1 LNHDA and CDR2 SQIVND (reference sequence). The CDR3: CASSIGSPGEQYF. CDR3 sequence (DNA): TGTGCCAGTAGTATAGGATCCCCTGGCGAGCAGTACTTC. Supplemented by reference TRBV19 and TRBJ2-7, the full variable domain reads DGGITQSPKYLFRKEGQNVTLSCEQNLNHDAMYWYRQDPGQGLRLIYYSQIVNDFQKGDIAEGYSVSREKKESFPLTVTSAQKNPTAFYLCASSIGSPGEQYFGPGTRLTVT.

This clonotype has at least ten counts. The V call is TRBV6-5, the J call TRBJ2-3, with D unresolved. Trimming shortened V by 4 bases and J by 2 bases, and 4 bases separated the two germline ends. CDR1 and CDR2 (germline): MNHEY, SVGAGI. This CDR3 is built from 12 residues. CDR3 DNA: TGTGCCAGCAGTTCGCTCACAGATACGCAGTATTTT. This gives the protein CASSSLTDTQYF.

This chain joins TRBV5-1 and TRBJ2-1; D is ambiguous. Germline loops: CDR1 SGHRS, CDR2 YFSETQ. Between the trimmed V and J ends, which lost 1 base and 8 bases, there was a span of 4 bases. The CDR3 has 11 amino acids. This chain's CDR3 is CASSLRYEQFF. For the CDR3, the DNA is TGCGCCAGCAGCTTGAGGTATGAGCAGTTCTTC.

There are many counts of this clonotype. The V gene is TRBV4-1, the J gene TRBJ2-3; 9 nucleotides agree with TRBD2. Germline CDR1 MGHRA, CDR2 YSYEKL. Losses at the gene ends were 0 bases for V and 4 bases for J; bases not matched to a gene: 8. This CDR3 has 17 amino acids. The CDR3 loop reads CASSQDGAGGPADTQYF. The CDR3 coding sequence is TGCGCCAGCAGCCAAGATGGCGCGGGGGGGCCGGCAGATACGCAGTATTTT.

V gene TRBV28 combines with J gene TRBJ2-4; TRBD2 matches 8 bases. The germline gives CDR1 MDHEN, CDR2 SYDVKM. The length of the CDR3 is 12 residues. The chain's CDR3 is CAVAGTKNIQYF. Written as DNA, the CDR3 is TGTGCAGTAGCGGGAACCAAAAACATTCAGTACTTC.

With respect to this clonotype: This CDR3 is missing its conserved last phenylalanine or tryptophan, likely due to a read error. The rearrangement links TRBV5-1 to TRBJ1-6, with D unresolved. Trimming pared 7 bases from V and 8 bases from J, leaving 22 bases between. The CDR3 runs to 16 residues. Germline loops: CDR1 SGHRS, CDR2 YFSETQ. This CDR3 is CASSLATGSQDSPLHL. CDR3 nucleotides: TGCGCCAGCTCACTCGCCACGGGCAGCCAAGATTCACCCCTCCACCTT.

This chain uses TRBV9 with TRBJ2-5; D is unclear. The CDR3 totals 11 residues. CDR1 and CDR2 from the germline V gene are SGDLS and YYNGEE. Trimming stripped 7 bases from V and 5 bases from J, with 9 bases between. Here the CDR3 DNA reads TGTGCCAGCTGGGGTAAGGAGACCCAGTACTTC. Amino acids: CASWGKETQYF.

This clonotype is a singleton in its sample. The chain has TRBV2 and TRBJ2-3; no clear D gene. CDR1 and CDR2 (germline): SNHLY, FYNNEI. There are 14 residues in the CDR3. V was pared by 2 bases and J by 2 bases, with 8 bases between. Written as DNA, the CDR3 is TGTGCCAGCAGTGAAAACTCCTACACAGATACGCAGTATTTT. The encoded protein is CASSENSYTDTQYF.

J is TRBJ2-5 and V is TRBV20-1; unclear D gene. The V end lost 3 bases, the J end lost 7 bases, and 9 bases lay between the germline ends. CDR1 is DFQATT, CDR2 SNEGSKA, per germline (reference sequence). The CDR3 length is 11 residues. As DNA, the CDR3 is TGCAGTGCTAGTCTTATGGGGACCCAGTACTTC. This encodes CSASLMGTQYF.

The J gene is TRBJ1-5, the V gene TRBV28; 7 bases are shared with TRBD1. V lost 5 bases and J lost 2; bases outside the gene matches: 12. The CDR3 extends over 17 amino acids. Germline V gene lookup returns CDR1 MDHEN and CDR2 SYDVKM. This CDR3 is CASSLTPYRGGNQPQHF. CDR3 bases: TGTGCCAGCAGTCTAACCCCCTACAGGGGTGGCAATCAGCCCCAGCATTTT.